This T cell receptor beta chain stems from a study of cytomegalovirus exposure and HLA in healthy donors. Study-level points and caveats: It was found in a later analysis that first-cohort TCR clusters tended to co-occur in the 100 to 150 validation repertoires. Researchers counted some 150 TCR beta chains as cytomegalovirus-associated.

Libraries were prepared by immunoSEQ multiplex PCR; TCRdb keeps only in-frame clonotypes and omits some of them. The table has around 150,000 clones, approximately 96% seen once. Of note for this clone: Its antigen is unknown.

These donors were members of the roughly 130-subject validation cohort, a group separate from the approximately 680-subject first cohort. There are 17 residues in the CDR3. V was pared by 3 bases and J by 5 bases, with 19 bases between. Per germline, CDR1 SGHTA and CDR2 FQGNSA. This sequence joins TRBV7-2 and TRBJ2-2; TRBD2 might be the D (5 bases). Material: PBMCs. This clonotype was sampled from a woman between 18 and 29 years old in good health and CMV-seronegative. CDR3 in amino acids: CASSFGLASRITGELFF. In DNA form, the CDR3 reads TGTGCCAGCAGCTTTGGGCTAGCATCCCGAATTACCGGGGAGCTGTTTTTT.